The clone carrying this T cell receptor beta chain was counted ten times or more. Its specificity is not known. Construction of TCR beta libraries relied on iRepertoire HTBI primers and on Arm-PCR targeting CDR3 regions. TCRdb itself ran the multiplex PCR reads through MiXCR, one entry per CDR3 protein. The table includes about 500,000 distinct CDR3 sequences, more than 10% detected once. The CDR3 totals 12 residues. The V end lost 5 bases, the J end lost 7 bases, and 7 bases lay between the germline ends. CDR1 is KGHDR and CDR2 is SFDVKD in the germline V gene. This entry comes from a study of regulatory T cells in long-lasting Graves disease. Time point: newly diagnosed GD, antithyroid drugs for less than 3 months. Isolated PBMC RNA provided the starting material for the TCR library. In each case, Graves' disease was diagnosed per American Thyroid Association guidelines. Findings of the study overall: Comparison showed that persistent patients shared more public clonotypes (about 2,800) than new patients (966).

These data also formed part of another study, on T cells in Graves' hyperthyroidism and ophthalmopathy. That report notes: The TCR CDR3 was amplified in a first-round RT-PCR using the HTBI primer set.

The chain combines TRBV24-1 with TRBJ1-4, with D unclear. This sample comprised peripheral blood mononuclear cells (PBMCs), obtained at new diagnosis, from a patient treated with antithyroid drugs. The source of this sequence is a woman in her 30s with Graves disease. CDR3 residues: CATSGAGEKLFF. As DNA, the CDR3 is TGTGCCACCAGTGGGGCGGGTGAAAAACTGTTTTTT.